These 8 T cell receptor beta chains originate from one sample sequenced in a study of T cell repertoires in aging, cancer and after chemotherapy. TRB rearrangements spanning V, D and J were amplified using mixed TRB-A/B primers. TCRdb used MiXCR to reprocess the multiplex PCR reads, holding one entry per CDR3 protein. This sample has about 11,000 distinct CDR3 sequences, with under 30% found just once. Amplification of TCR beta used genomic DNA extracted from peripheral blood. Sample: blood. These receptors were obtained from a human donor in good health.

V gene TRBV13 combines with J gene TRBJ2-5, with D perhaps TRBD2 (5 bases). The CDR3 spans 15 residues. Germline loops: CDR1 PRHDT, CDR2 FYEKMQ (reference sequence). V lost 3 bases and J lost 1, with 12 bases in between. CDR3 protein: CASSFGGDLQETQYF. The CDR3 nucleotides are TGTGCCAGCAGCTTCGGAGGAGACCTCCAAGAGACCCAGTACTTC.

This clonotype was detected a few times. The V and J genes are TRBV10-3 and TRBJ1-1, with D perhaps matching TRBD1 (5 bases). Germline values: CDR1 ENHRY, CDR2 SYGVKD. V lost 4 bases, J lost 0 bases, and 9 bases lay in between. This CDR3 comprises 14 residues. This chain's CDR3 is CAISVGGMNTEAFF. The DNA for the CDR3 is TGTGCCATCAGTGTTGGGGGGATGAACACTGAAGCTTTCTTT.

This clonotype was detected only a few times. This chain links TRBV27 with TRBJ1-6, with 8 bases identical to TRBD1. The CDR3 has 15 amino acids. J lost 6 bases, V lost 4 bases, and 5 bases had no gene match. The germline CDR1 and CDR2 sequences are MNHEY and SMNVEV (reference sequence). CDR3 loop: CASSYGDRGNSPLHF. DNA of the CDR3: TGTGCCAGCAGTTATGGAGACAGGGGTAATTCACCCCTCCACTTT.

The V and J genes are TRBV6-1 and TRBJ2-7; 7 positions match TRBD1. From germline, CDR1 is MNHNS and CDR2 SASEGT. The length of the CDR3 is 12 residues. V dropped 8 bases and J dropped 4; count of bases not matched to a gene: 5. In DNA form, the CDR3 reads TGTGCCAGCCGGGACAGCCCTTACGAGCAGTACTTC. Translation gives CASRDSPYEQYF.

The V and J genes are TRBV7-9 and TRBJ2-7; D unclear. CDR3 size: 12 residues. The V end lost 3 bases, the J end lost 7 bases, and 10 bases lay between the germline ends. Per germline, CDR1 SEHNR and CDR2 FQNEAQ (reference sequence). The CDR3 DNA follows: TGTGCCAGCAGCTTCGACAATTTGGAGCAGTACTTC. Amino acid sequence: CASSFDNLEQYF.

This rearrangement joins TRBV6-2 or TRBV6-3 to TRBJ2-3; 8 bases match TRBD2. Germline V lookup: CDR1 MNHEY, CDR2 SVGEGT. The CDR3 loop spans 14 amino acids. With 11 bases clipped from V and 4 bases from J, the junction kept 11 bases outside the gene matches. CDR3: CAGRRGGAADTQYF. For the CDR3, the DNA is TGTGCCGGACGTCGGGGGGGCGCCGCAGATACGCAGTATTTT.

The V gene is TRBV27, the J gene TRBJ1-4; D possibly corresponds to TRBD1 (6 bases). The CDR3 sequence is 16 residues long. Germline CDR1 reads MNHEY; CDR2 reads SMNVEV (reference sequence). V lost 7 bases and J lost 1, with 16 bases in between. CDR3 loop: CASKGQGLGTNEKLFF. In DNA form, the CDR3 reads TGTGCCAGCAAAGGCCAGGGGTTAGGAACTAATGAAAAACTGTTTTTT.

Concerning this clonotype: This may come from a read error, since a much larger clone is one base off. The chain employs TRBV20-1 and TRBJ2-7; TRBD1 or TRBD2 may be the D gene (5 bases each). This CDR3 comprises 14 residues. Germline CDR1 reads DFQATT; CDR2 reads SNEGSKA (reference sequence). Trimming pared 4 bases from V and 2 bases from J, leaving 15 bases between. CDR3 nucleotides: TGCAGTGCTATACTCAGAAGGGGACCCTACGAGCAGTACTTC. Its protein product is CSAILRRGPYEQYF.